This T cell receptor beta chain came from a study of T cell repertoires in cytomegalovirus infection. This clonotype was recorded many times. Each CDR3 protein is one row after TCRdb ran MiXCR on the reads. Altogether under 200,000 distinct CDR3 sequences are present, 9.5% being singletons, with the ten largest covering approximately 4.6%. Sequencing used PBMCs. The clonotype comes from a human donor in good health (CMV status not recorded). Some clones in this sample may be carry-over from other donors' samples.

CDR3 in DNA: TGTGCCACCAGTGGGTTAACGACTAGCGGGAGATTAACCGGGGAGCTGTTTTTT. Its protein product is CATSGLTTSGRLTGELFF. V is TRBV24-1 and J is TRBJ2-2, with 12 bases aligning to TRBD2. V dropped 5 bases and J dropped 5; count of bases not matched to a gene: 11. Germline V gene data show CDR1 as KGHDR and CDR2 as SFDVKD. The CDR3 is made up of 18 amino acids.